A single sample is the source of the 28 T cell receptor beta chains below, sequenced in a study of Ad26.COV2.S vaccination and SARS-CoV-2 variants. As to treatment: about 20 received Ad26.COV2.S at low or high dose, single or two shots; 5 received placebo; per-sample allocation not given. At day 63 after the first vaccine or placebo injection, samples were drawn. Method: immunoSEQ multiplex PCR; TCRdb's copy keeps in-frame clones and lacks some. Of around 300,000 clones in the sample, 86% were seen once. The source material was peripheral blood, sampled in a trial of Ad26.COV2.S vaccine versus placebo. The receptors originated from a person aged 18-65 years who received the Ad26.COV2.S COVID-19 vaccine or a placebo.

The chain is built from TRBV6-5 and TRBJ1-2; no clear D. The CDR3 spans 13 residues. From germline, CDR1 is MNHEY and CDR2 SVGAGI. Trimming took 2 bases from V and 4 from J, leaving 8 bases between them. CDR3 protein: CASSYNSFYGYTF. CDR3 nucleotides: TGTGCCAGCAGTTACAACAGCTTCTATGGCTACACCTTC.

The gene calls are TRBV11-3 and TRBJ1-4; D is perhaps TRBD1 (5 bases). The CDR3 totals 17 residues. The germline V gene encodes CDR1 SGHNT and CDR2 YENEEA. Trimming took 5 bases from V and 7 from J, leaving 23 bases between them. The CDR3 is CASSRGLRGDLCEKLFF. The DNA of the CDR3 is TGTGCCAGCAGCCGAGGGTTGCGAGGGGATTTATGTGAAAAACTGTTTTTT.

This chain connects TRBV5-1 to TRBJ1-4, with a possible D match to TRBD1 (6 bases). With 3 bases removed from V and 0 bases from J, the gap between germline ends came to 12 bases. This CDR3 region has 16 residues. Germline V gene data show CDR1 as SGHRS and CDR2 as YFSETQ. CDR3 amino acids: CASSWGPPSTNEKLFF. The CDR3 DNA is TGCGCCAGCAGCTGGGGGCCGCCTTCAACTAATGAAAAACTGTTTTTT.

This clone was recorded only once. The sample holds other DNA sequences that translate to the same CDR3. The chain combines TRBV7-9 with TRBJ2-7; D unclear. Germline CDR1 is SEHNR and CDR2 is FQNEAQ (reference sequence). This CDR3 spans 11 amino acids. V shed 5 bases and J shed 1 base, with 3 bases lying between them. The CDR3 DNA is TGTGCCAGCAGCCCGTCCTACGAGCAGTACTTC. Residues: CASSPSYEQYF.

CDR3 sequence reads: CASSLISTEAFF. Here the CDR3 DNA reads TGTGCCAGCAGCTTAATAAGCACTGAAGCTTTCTTT. This chain connects TRBV7-2 to TRBJ1-1; no firm D call. The CDR3 is 12 residues long. Germline V CDR1 and CDR2: SGHTA, FQGNSA. The V end was cut by 2 bases, the J end by 4 bases, with 5 bases between.

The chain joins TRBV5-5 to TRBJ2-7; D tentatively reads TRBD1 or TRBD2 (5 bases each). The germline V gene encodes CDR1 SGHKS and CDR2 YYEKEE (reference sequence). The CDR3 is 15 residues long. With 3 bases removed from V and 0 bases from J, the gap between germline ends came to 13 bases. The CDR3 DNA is TGTGCCAGCAGCTCCCCCGGGACGGCCTCCTACGAGCAGTACTTC. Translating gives CASSSPGTASYEQYF.

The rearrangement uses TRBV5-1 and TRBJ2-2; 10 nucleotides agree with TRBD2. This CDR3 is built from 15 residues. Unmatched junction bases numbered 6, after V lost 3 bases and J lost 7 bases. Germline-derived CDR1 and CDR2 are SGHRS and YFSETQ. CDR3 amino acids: CASSWGLARDGELFF. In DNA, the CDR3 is TGCGCCAGCAGCTGGGGACTAGCGAGGGACGGGGAGCTGTTTTTT.

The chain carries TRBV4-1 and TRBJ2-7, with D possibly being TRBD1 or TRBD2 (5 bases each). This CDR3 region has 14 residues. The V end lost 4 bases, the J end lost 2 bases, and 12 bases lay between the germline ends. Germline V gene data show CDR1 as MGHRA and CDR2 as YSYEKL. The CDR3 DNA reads TGCGCCAGCAGCCCGGGGACCGCCACCTACGAGCAGTACTTC. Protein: CASSPGTATYEQYF.

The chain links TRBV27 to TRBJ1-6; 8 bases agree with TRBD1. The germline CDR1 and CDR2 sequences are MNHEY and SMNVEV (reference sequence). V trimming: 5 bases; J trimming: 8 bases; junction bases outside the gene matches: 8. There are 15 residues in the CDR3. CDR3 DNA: TGTGCCAGCAGTATCATGACAGGGGTAGATTCACCCCTCCACTTT. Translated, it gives CASSIMTGVDSPLHF.

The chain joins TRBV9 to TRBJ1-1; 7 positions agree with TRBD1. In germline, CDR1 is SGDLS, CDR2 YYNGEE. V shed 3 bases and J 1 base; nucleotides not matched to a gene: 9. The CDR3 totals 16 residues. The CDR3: CASSARPQGGNTEAFF. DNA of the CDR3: TGTGCCAGCAGCGCAAGACCCCAGGGGGGGAACACTGAAGCTTTCTTT.

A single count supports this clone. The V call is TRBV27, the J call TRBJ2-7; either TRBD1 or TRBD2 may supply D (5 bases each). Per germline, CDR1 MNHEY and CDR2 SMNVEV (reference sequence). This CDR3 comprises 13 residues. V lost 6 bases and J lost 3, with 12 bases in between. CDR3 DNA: TGTGCCAGCAGCCCGGGACGGAACTACGAGCAGTACTTC. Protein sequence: CASSPGRNYEQYF.

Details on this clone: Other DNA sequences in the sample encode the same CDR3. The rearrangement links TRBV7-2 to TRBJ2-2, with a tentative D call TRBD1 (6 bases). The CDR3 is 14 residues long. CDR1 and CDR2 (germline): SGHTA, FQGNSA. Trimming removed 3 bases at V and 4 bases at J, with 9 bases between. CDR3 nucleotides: TGTGCCAGCAGCTTGGGCAGGGGCACCGGGGAGCTGTTTTTT. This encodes CASSLGRGTGELFF.

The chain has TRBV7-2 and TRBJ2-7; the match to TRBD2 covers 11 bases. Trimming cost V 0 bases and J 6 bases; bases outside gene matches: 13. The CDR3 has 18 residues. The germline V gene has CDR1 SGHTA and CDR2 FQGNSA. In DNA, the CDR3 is TGTGCCAGCAGCTTAGCGGGCTCTAGCGGGAGGATCCCACTCGAGCAGTACTTC. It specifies CASSLAGSSGRIPLEQYF.

The CDR3 DNA reads TGTGCCATCACCAGGGACCCAACTAATGAAAAACTGTTTTTT. It is translated as CAITRDPTNEKLFF. The chain joins TRBV10-3 to TRBJ1-4, with a tentative D call TRBD1 (5 bases). V was pared by 7 bases and J by 0 bases, with 9 bases between. CDR3 size: 14 residues. The germline gives CDR1 ENHRY, CDR2 SYGVKD.

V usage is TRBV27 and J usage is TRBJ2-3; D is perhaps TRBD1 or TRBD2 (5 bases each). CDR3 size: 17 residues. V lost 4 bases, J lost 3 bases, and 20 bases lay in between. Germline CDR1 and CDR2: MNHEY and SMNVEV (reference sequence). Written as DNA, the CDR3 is TGTGCCAGCAGTTGGTATCGGGGCCCCGAGAGAACAGATACGCAGTATTTT. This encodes CASSWYRGPERTDTQYF.

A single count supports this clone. Written as DNA, the CDR3 is TGTGCCAGCAGCCCCCGAGGACAACACACAGATACGCAGTATTTT. It translates to CASSPRGQHTDTQYF. The chain couples TRBV11-3 to TRBJ2-3; tentatively, D is TRBD1 (5 bases). The germline V gene encodes CDR1 SGHNT and CDR2 YENEEA. The CDR3 loop spans 15 amino acids. V gave up 5 bases and J gave up 2 bases, with 14 bases separating them. The full variable domain, its missing parts supplied by reference TRBV11-3 and TRBJ2-3, is EAGVVQSPRYKIIEKKQPVAFWCNPISGHNTLYWYLQNLGQGPELLIRYENEEAVDDSQLPKDRFSAERLKGVDSTLKIQPAELGDSAVYLCASSPRGQHTDTQYFGPGTRLTVL.

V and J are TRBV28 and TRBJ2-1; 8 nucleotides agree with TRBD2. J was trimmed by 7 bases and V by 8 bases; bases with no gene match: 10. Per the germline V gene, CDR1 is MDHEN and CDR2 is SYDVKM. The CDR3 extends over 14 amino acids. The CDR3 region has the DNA TGTGCCAGCCTTAGCGGGGCCCATGGTAATGAGCAGTTCTTC. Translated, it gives CASLSGAHGNEQFF.

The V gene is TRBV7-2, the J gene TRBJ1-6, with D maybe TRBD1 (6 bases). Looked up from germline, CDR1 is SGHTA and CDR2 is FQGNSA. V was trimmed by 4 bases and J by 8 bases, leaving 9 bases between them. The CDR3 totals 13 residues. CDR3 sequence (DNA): TGTGCCAGCAGCTCCGGGGGCCATTCACCCCTCCACTTT. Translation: CASSSGGHSPLHF. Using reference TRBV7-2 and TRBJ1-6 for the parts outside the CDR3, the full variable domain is GAGVSQSPSNKVTEKGKDVELRCDPISGHTALYWYRQSLGQGLEFLIYFQGNSAPDKSGLPSDRFSAERTGGSVSTLTIQRTQQEDSAVYLCASSSGGHSPLHFGNGTRLTVT.

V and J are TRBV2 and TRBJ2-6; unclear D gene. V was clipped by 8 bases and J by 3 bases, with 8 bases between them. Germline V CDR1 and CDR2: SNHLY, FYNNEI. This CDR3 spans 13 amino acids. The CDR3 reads CASLSLGANVLTF. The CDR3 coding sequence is TGTGCCAGCCTCAGCCTTGGGGCCAACGTCCTGACTTTC.

CDR3 DNA sequence: TGTGCCAGCAGTCCAGGGCTAACCTACGAGCAGTACTTC. It specifies CASSPGLTYEQYF. The rearrangement uses TRBV27 and TRBJ2-7; a weak D match, TRBD1 (5 bases). CDR1 and CDR2 (germline): MNHEY, SMNVEV (reference sequence). Trimming took 5 bases from V and 2 from J, leaving 10 bases between them. The CDR3 covers 13 residues.

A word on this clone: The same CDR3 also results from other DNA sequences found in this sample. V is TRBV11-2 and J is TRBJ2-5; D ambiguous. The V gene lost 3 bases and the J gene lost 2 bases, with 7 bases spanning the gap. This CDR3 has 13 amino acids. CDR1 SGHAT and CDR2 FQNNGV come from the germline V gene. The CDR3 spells CASSFGRQETQYF. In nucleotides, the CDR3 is TGTGCCAGCAGCTTCGGCAGACAAGAGACCCAGTACTTC. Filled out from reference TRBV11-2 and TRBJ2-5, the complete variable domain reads EAGVAQSPRYKIIEKRQSVAFWCNPISGHATLYWYQQILGQGPKLLIQFQNNGVVDDSQLPKDRFSAERLKGVDSTLKIQPAKLEDSAVYLCASSFGRQETQYFGPGTRLLVL.

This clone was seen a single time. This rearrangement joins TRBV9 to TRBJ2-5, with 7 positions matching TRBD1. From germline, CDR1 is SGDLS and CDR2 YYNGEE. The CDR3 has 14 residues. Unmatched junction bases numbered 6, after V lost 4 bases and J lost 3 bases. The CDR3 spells CASSTRQGKETQYF. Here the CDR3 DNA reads TGTGCCAGCAGCACCCGACAGGGAAAAGAGACCCAGTACTTC.

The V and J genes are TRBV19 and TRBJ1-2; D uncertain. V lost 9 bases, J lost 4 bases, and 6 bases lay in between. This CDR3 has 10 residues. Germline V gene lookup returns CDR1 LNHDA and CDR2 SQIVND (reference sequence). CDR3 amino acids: CASGSYGYTF. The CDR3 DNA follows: TGTGCCAGCGGGTCCTATGGCTACACCTTC.

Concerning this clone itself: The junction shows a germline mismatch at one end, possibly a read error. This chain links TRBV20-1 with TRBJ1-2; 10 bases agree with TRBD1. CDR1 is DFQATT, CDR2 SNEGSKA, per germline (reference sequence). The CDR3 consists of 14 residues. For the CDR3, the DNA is TGCAGTGCTAGTGGACAGGGGGGCGTAGGAGGGCATTCATTC. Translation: CSASGQGGVGGHSF.

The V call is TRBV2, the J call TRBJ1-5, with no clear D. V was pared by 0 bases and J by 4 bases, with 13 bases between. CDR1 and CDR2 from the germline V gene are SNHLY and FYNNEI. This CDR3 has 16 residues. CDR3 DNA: TGTGCCAGCAGTGAAGCTTCAGCGAGAGGGAATCAGCCCCAGCATTTT. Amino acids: CASSEASARGNQPQHF.

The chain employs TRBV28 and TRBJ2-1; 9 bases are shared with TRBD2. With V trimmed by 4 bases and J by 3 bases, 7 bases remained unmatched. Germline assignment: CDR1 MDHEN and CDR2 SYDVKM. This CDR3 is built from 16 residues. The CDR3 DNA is TGTGCCAGCAGTTCCCTAGCGGGACCCATCTACAATGAGCAGTTCTTC. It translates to CASSSLAGPIYNEQFF. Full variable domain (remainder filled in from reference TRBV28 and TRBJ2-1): DVKVTQSSRYLVKRTGEKVFLECVQDMDHENMFWYRQDPGLGLRLIYFSYDVKMKEKGDIPEGYSVSREKKERFSLILESASTNQTSMYLCASSSLAGPIYNEQFFGPGTRLTVL.

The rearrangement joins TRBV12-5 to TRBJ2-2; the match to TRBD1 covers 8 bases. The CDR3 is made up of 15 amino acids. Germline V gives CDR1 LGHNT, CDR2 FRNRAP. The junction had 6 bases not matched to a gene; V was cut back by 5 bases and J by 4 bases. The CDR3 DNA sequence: TGTGCTAGTGGTAGACAGGGGCTGGGCACCGGGGAGCTGTTTTTT. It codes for CASGRQGLGTGELFF.

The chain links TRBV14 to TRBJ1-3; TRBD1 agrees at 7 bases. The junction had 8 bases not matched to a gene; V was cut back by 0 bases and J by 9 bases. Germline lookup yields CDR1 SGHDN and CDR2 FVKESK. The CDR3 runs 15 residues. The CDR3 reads CASSQDEGAHTTIYF. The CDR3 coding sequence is TGTGCCAGCAGCCAAGACGAGGGGGCCCACACCACCATATATTTT.